These 16 T cell receptor beta chains were sequenced from one sample in a study of OX40 agonist ivuxolimab in advanced cancers. The library was built by means of the immunoSEQ multiplex PCR assay. Imported from immuneACCESS, the table was reduced by TCRdb to in-frame sequences with V and J called. These copies leave out some clones; in studies compared against another copy, an unresolved V gene accounts for under half, and the cause of the remainder is not known. Across this sample there are 30,000 to 40,000 clones, with roughly 85% seen only once. The ten largest make up about 2.7% of the sample. This specimen consisted of CD4+ or CD8+ T cells sorted from blood, obtained in a trial of the OX40 agonist ivuxolimab. The receptors stem from an adult with an advanced solid tumor such as melanoma, head and neck, liver or kidney cancer.

This clone was seen only once. The V gene is TRBV11-1, the J gene TRBJ2-3; D gene uncertain. Between the trimmed V and J ends, which lost 5 bases and 4 bases, there was a span of 7 bases. Germline CDR1 is SGHAT and CDR2 is FQDESV (reference sequence). The CDR3 sequence is 12 residues long. This CDR3 reads CASSPGADTQYF. CDR3 in DNA: TGTGCCAGCAGCCCAGGTGCAGATACGCAGTATTTT.

The chain uses TRBV7-2 and TRBJ1-5; TRBD1 matches 7 bases. The CDR3 has 16 residues. J was trimmed by 4 bases and V by 5 bases; bases with no gene match: 11. CDR1 and CDR2 from the germline V gene are SGHTA and FQGNSA. CDR3 sequence: CASSDGDRDANQPQHF. DNA of the CDR3: TGTGCCAGCAGCGATGGAGACAGGGACGCAAATCAGCCCCAGCATTTT.

The chain combines TRBV5-1 with TRBJ2-4, with D perhaps matching TRBD2 (7 bases). This CDR3 has 14 residues. Trimming removed 4 bases at V and 5 bases at J, with 13 bases between. From germline, CDR1 is SGHRS and CDR2 YFSETQ. The CDR3 protein is CASSPGGGENIQYF. DNA of the CDR3: TGCGCCAGCAGCCCGGGGGGCGGAGAAAACATTCAGTACTTC.

This chain connects TRBV30 to TRBJ2-7; D is unclear. Trimming cost V 2 bases and J 3 bases, with 14 bases left between them. This CDR3 has 14 amino acids. Looked up from germline, CDR1 is GTSNPN and CDR2 is SVGIG (reference sequence). The DNA of the CDR3 is TGTGCCTGGAGTCCCCGGTGGGGAAACTACGAGCAGTACTTC. It translates to CAWSPRWGNYEQYF.

Concerning this clone itself: Other DNA sequences in the same sample also yield this CDR3. The CDR3 loop is CASSAGQGRSYEQYF. The CDR3 region has the DNA TGTGCCAGCAGCGCAGGACAGGGTAGGAGCTACGAGCAGTACTTC. V usage is TRBV9 and J usage is TRBJ2-7; 8 nucleotides agree with TRBD1. Germline assignment: CDR1 SGDLS and CDR2 YYNGEE. The ends lost 3 bases at V and 3 bases at J; junction bases unmatched: 8. The CDR3 runs to 15 residues.

In this sample, this clone turned up once. This chain joins TRBV25-1 and TRBJ1-1, with 7 nucleotides matching TRBD1. Per the germline V gene, CDR1 is MGHDK and CDR2 is SYGVNS. Trimming at V came to 6 bases and at J to 5 bases, leaving 9 bases not matched to a gene. The CDR3 is made up of 14 amino acids. The chain's CDR3 is CASRRTGRTTEAFF. In DNA form, the CDR3 reads TGTGCCAGCAGGAGGACAGGTCGAACGACTGAAGCTTTCTTT.

The rearrangement joins TRBV11-2 to TRBJ2-3; D not certain. The germline V gene has CDR1 SGHAT and CDR2 FQNNGV. This CDR3 contains 15 residues. Trimming removed 1 base from V and 2 bases from J, with 10 bases in between. This CDR3 is CASSLARAPTDTQYF. CDR3 nucleotides: TGTGCCAGCAGCTTAGCCCGGGCCCCCACAGATACGCAGTATTTT.

This clone was counted only a few times. This chain joins TRBV29-1 and TRBJ1-1; TRBD1 matches 7 bases. After removal of 4 bases from V and 4 bases from J, the junction contained 15 bases not matched to a gene. Germline V gives CDR1 SQVTM, CDR2 ANQGSEA. The CDR3 spans 16 residues. The CDR3 reads CSVGTGAALGATEAFF. The DNA for the CDR3 is TGCAGCGTTGGCACAGGGGCCGCTCTGGGGGCCACTGAAGCTTTCTTT.

This clone occurred a few times. J is TRBJ2-3 and V is TRBV7-2; 9 bases map to TRBD2. The germline V gene has CDR1 SGHTA and CDR2 FQGNSA. This CDR3 is 15 amino acids long. V was pared by 5 bases and J by 4 bases, with 7 bases of the junction left unmatched. The CDR3 DNA is TGTGCCAGCAGCACAATAGCGGGGGCGGCAGATACGCAGTATTTT. It yields the protein CASSTIAGAADTQYF.

The rearrangement joins TRBV5-1 to TRBJ2-2, with 7 positions matching TRBD2. The CDR3 spans 17 residues. V lost 4 bases, J lost 5 bases, and 14 bases stayed unmatched. Germline assignment: CDR1 SGHRS and CDR2 YFSETQ. The CDR3 protein is CASSTDPGTTRTGELFF. The CDR3 bases are TGCGCCAGCAGCACGGATCCCGGGACTACACGGACCGGGGAGCTGTTTTTT.

The V gene is TRBV5-1, the J gene TRBJ1-1; possible D gene TRBD1, 6 bases. The V and J ends lost 4 bases and 1 base respectively, with 11 bases between them. The length of the CDR3 is 14 residues. Germline V gene data show CDR1 as SGHRS and CDR2 as YFSETQ. The CDR3 nucleotides read TGCGCCAGCAGCAAGGGACACCAGAACACTGAAGCTTTCTTT. This translates into CASSKGHQNTEAFF.

This clone occurred a few times. The chain employs TRBV5-1 and TRBJ2-1, with TRBD2 matching 8 bases. CDR3 length: 14 amino acids. Trimming at V came to 0 bases and at J to 10 bases, leaving 6 bases not matched to a gene. Germline CDR1 is SGHRS and CDR2 is YFSETQ. In DNA form, the CDR3 reads TGCGCCAGCAGCTTGGAGTTGCGGGAGGACGAGCAGTTCTTC. Encoded protein: CASSLELREDEQFF.

V is TRBV29-1 and J is TRBJ1-1; D gene ambiguous. CDR1 SQVTM and CDR2 ANQGSEA come from the germline V gene. The CDR3 is made up of 13 amino acids. Trimming took 0 bases from V and 0 from J, leaving 5 bases between them. The DNA of the CDR3 is TGCAGCGTTGAAGATCTGTTGAACACTGAAGCTTTCTTT. As protein: CSVEDLLNTEAFF.

The chain employs TRBV6-5 and TRBJ1-6; TRBD1 might be the D (5 bases). V was shortened by 6 bases and J by 13 bases, with 19 bases between the two germline ends. CDR3 length equals 14 residues. From germline, CDR1 is MNHEY and CDR2 SVGAGI. The DNA for the CDR3 is TGTGCCAGCAGCCCCTCGCAGGGTGTCTCTCCCCTCCACTTT. Protein sequence: CASSPSQGVSPLHF.

This clone was recorded a few times. J is TRBJ1-1 and V is TRBV5-6; tentative D call: TRBD1 (5 bases). Germline lookup yields CDR1 SGHDT and CDR2 YYEEEE. The CDR3 is made up of 14 amino acids. V dropped 0 bases and J dropped 5 bases, with 11 bases sitting between them. For the CDR3, the DNA is TGTGCCAGCAGCTTGGTTAGGGGTAAGACTGAAGCTTTCTTT. The encoded protein is CASSLVRGKTEAFF.

The chain joins TRBV29-1 to TRBJ2-3, with no clear D. The V gene lost 4 bases and the J gene lost 0 bases, with 14 bases spanning the gap. CDR3 length: 15 amino acids. Germline V gene data show CDR1 as SQVTM and CDR2 as ANQGSEA. Here the CDR3 reads CSVVPRTISTDTQYF. CDR3 nucleotide sequence: TGCAGCGTTGTTCCACGGACGATTAGCACAGATACGCAGTATTTT.